Sequencing of this T cell receptor (beta chain) was carried out in a study of CD8+ T cells in alopecia areata. As concerns this clone: This specimen includes other DNA sequences encoding the same CDR3.

Extraction of RNA preceded its reverse transcription into cDNA, which served as the sequencing template. Method: immunoSEQ multiplex PCR; TCRdb's copy keeps in-frame clones and lacks some. In the table there are 150,000 or so clones, over 80% of which are singletons. The germline V gene has CDR1 MGHRA and CDR2 YSYEKL. There are 15 residues in the CDR3. The J segment lost 0 bases and the V segment lost 3 bases, leaving 4 bases of the junction unmatched. The TCR was taken from a human donor with alopecia areata. Source: CD8+ T cells sorted from blood, taken at week 0. The V call is TRBV4-1, the J call TRBJ2-7, with 8 nucleotides matching TRBD1. The CDR3 protein is CASSQGDRGSYEQYF. The CDR3 nucleotides read TGCGCCAGCAGCCAGGGAGACAGGGGCTCCTACGAGCAGTACTTC.